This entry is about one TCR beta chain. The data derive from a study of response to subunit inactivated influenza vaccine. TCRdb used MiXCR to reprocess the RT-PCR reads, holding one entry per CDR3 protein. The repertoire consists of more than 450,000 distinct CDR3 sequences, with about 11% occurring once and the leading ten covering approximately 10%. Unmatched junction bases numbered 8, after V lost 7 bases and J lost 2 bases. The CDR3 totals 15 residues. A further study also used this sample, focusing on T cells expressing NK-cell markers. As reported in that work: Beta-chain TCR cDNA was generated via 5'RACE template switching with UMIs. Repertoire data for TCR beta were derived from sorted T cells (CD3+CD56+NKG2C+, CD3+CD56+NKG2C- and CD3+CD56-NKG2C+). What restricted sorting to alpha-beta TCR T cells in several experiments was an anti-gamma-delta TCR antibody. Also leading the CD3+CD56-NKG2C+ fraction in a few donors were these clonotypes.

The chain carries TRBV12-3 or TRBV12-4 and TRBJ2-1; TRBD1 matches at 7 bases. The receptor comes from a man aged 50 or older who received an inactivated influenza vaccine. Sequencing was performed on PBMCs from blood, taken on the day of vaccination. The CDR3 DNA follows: TGTGCCAGCACTCCGACAGGGTTGCCCTACAATGAGCAGTTCTTC. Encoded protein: CASTPTGLPYNEQFF.